A selection of T cell receptor beta chains follows, all from one sample in a study of blood T cell repertoires in COVID-19. The repertoire was sequenced with immunoSEQ multiplex PCR; TCRdb's copy has only in-frame clones and lacks some. The data hold about 29,000 clones, with 70% to 90% observed a single time. Sequenced input: peripheral blood. These receptors were collected from a woman aged 80 or over with COVID-19, enrolled during active disease. CDR3s include the opening cysteine and the closing phenylalanine or tryptophan. Part of the rows lack a size; the others show once, few, many or a class for expanded clones.

CDR3	V	J	size
CASSIVYSNQPQHF	TRBV19	TRBJ1-5	-
CASSERVGTGELFF	TRBV2	TRBJ2-2	-
CASSPSGQGSYEQYF	TRBV18	TRBJ2-7	-
CASSPDRGLTGTEAFF	TRBV18	TRBJ1-1	-
CASSPTGVTEAFF	TRBV27	TRBJ1-1	-
CASSEGLRGYGYTF	TRBV6-1	TRBJ1-2	-
CASSRQGFLGYEQYF	TRBV11-1	TRBJ2-7	-
CASRDRGDIQYF	TRBV2	TRBJ2-4	-
CASSPAGTSGYEQYF	TRBV7-2	TRBJ2-7	-
CASSITSGGPYEQYF	TRBV19	TRBJ2-7	-
CASSSGGQGVYEQYF	TRBV6-6	TRBJ2-7	-
CASSLRGPDYTDTQYF	TRBV7-3	TRBJ2-3	-
CAISADRNTEAFF	TRBV10-3	TRBJ1-1	-
CSASSRANGGYEQYF	TRBV20-1	TRBJ2-7	-
CASSLSGGPGETQYF	TRBV27	TRBJ2-5	once
CASSVGDRGYNEQFF	TRBV9	TRBJ2-1	-
CAISDSDRVQRGYTF	TRBV10-3	TRBJ1-2	once
CASSATGQNTEAFF	TRBV9	TRBJ1-1	-
CASSNSGGSAGYTF	TRBV6-5	TRBJ1-2	-
CASSLGTGWNSPLHF	TRBV27	TRBJ1-6	-
CSVWTGMGNTEAFF	TRBV29-1	TRBJ1-1	-
CASSQGTGGITDTQYF	TRBV25-1	TRBJ2-3	-
CASNPDRGPDGYTF	TRBV19	TRBJ1-2	-
CASSESLAGGIQDTQYF	TRBV10-2	TRBJ2-3	-
CASSLEGNYGYTF	TRBV7-2	TRBJ1-2	-
CASSKGQLNTEAFF	TRBV27	TRBJ1-1	-
CASSRDRGYEQYF	TRBV2	TRBJ2-7	few
CASTQLGDSNQPQHF	TRBV19	TRBJ1-5	-
CASSYNPGQGLPLHF	TRBV6-5	TRBJ1-6	-
CASSVEGDTYYGYTF	TRBV9	TRBJ1-2	once
CASSPTGTGNEKLFF	TRBV18	TRBJ1-4	once
CASSSGQGAMAGYTF	TRBV5-1	TRBJ1-2	-
CASRLRDRGFGYTF	TRBV19	TRBJ1-2	once
CASSWKTGGDEKLFF	TRBV5-4	TRBJ1-4	once
CASRNHAHSGTDTQYF	TRBV19	TRBJ2-3	-